Below are 26 T cell receptor beta chains sequenced from a single sample in a study of T cell responses to AZD1222 COVID-19 vaccine. Method: immunoSEQ multiplex PCR; TCRdb's copy keeps in-frame clones and lacks some. The sample contains approximately 140,000 clones, roughly nine tenths of which appear only once. The sample in question was peripheral blood, obtained on day 0 of AZD1222 vaccination. The receptors here all came from an adult in good health.

The J gene is TRBJ1-4, the V gene TRBV5-4; 10 bases fit TRBD1. This CDR3 has 14 residues. Germline trimming cut 4 bases from V and 5 bases from J; bases unmatched to any gene: 2. Looked up from germline, CDR1 is SGHNT and CDR2 is YYREEE (reference sequence). CDR3 amino acids: CASSGGQGNEKLFF. CDR3 nucleotide sequence: TGTGCCAGCAGCGGGGGACAGGGGAATGAAAAACTGTTTTTT.

This chain uses TRBV5-4 with TRBJ2-7; 9 nucleotides agree with TRBD1. Germline V lookup: CDR1 SGHNT, CDR2 YYREEE (reference sequence). After removal of 0 bases from V and 3 bases from J, the junction contained 7 bases not matched to a gene. The CDR3 is 16 residues long. The CDR3 spells CASSLAGGQGIYEQYF. In DNA form, the CDR3 reads TGTGCCAGCAGCTTGGCCGGGGGACAGGGAATCTACGAGCAGTACTTC.

The rearrangement links TRBV5-8 to TRBJ1-1, with D unresolved. The CDR3 loop spans 14 amino acids. The ends were cut back, 1 base at V and 0 bases at J, with 7 bases in the middle. Germline V gene lookup returns CDR1 SGHTS and CDR2 YDEGEE. CDR3 amino acids: CASSLRDLNTEAFF. As DNA, the CDR3 is TGTGCCAGCAGCTTGAGAGATTTGAACACTGAAGCTTTCTTT.

Regarding this clone: Additional DNA sequences in this sample encode the identical CDR3. The chain has TRBV5-1 and TRBJ1-1; no firm D call. In germline, CDR1 is SGHRS, CDR2 YFSETQ. Trimming shortened V by 0 bases and J by 1 base, and 4 bases separated the two germline ends. The CDR3 spans 13 residues. The DNA for the CDR3 is TGCGCCAGCAGCTTGGGTGAGAACACTGAAGCTTTCTTT. Translated, it gives CASSLGENTEAFF.

The chain recombines TRBV3-1 (or the pseudogene TRBV3-2) with TRBJ2-5, with D perhaps matching TRBD2 (6 bases). The CDR3 covers 11 residues. Trimming pared 8 bases from V and 9 bases from J, leaving 13 bases between. Germline V CDR1 and CDR2: LGHDT, YNNKEL (reference sequence). This chain's CDR3 is CASSAQRAQYF. The CDR3 bases are TGTGCCAGCTCTGCACAGCGGGCCCAGTACTTC.

The V call is TRBV6-5, the J call TRBJ2-1; D not certain. The CDR3 consists of 15 residues. The germline CDR1 and CDR2 sequences are MNHEY and SVGAGI. Between the trimmed V and J ends, which lost 0 bases and 7 bases, there was a span of 13 bases. CDR3 loop: CASSYSGGTRNEQFF. CDR3 nucleotides: TGTGCCAGCAGTTACTCGGGCGGAACAAGGAATGAGCAGTTCTTC.

The chain recombines TRBV5-1 with TRBJ2-3; tentatively, D is TRBD2 (5 bases). V was trimmed by 2 bases and J by 0 bases, leaving 7 bases between them. The length of the CDR3 is 14 residues. CDR1 and CDR2 from the germline V gene are SGHRS and YFSETQ. The CDR3 DNA follows: TGCGCCAGCAGCTTCACGGGGAGCACAGATACGCAGTATTTT. The encoded protein is CASSFTGSTDTQYF.

The chain recombines TRBV4-3 with TRBJ1-2; D might be TRBD1 (6 bases). This CDR3 contains 17 residues. Per the germline V gene, CDR1 is LGHNA and CDR2 is YSLEER. V lost 4 bases and J 7 bases, leaving 25 bases between the germline ends. The CDR3 DNA follows: TGCGCCAGCAGCCTGGGACTTGGGGGCTCGGGGAGGGGTGGCTACACCTTC. Its translation: CASSLGLGGSGRGGYTF.

The V call is TRBV6-4, the J call TRBJ1-1; 8 nucleotides align to TRBD1. With V trimmed by 4 bases and J by 4 bases, 2 bases remained unmatched. The length of the CDR3 is 13 residues. Germline CDR1 reads MRHNA; CDR2 reads SNTAGT. CDR3: CASSAGTGTEAFF. The DNA of the CDR3 is TGTGCCAGCAGTGCCGGGACAGGCACTGAAGCTTTCTTT.

This rearrangement joins TRBV28 to TRBJ2-7; TRBD1 aligns across 9 bases. V shed 5 bases and J 2 bases; nucleotides not matched to a gene: 7. This CDR3 contains 15 residues. CDR1 and CDR2 (germline): MDHEN, SYDVKM. The CDR3, as DNA: TGTGCCAGCAGTACCGGGACAGGGACTCCCTACGAGCAGTACTTC. It specifies CASSTGTGTPYEQYF.

The rearrangement uses TRBV30 and TRBJ1-6; D is unclear. The CDR3 spans 11 residues. Germline V CDR1 and CDR2: GTSNPN, SVGIG (reference sequence). Trimming removed 0 bases from V and 9 bases from J, with 3 bases in between. Here the CDR3 DNA reads TGTGCCTGGAGTGTGGCTTCACCCCTCCACTTT. This translates into CAWSVASPLHF.

J is TRBJ2-7 and V is TRBV9; 9 nucleotides line up with TRBD1. J was trimmed by 7 bases and V by 2 bases; bases with no gene match: 10. The germline V gene encodes CDR1 SGDLS and CDR2 YYNGEE. This CDR3 comprises 15 residues. The CDR3 region has the DNA TGTGCCAGCAGCGTCGGACAGGGGAATTCTGAAGAGCAGTACTTC. It encodes CASSVGQGNSEEQYF.

This clone was counted once. V is TRBV12-3 or TRBV12-4 and J is TRBJ1-1; D may be TRBD1 (6 bases). Trimming cost V 3 bases and J 1 base, with 6 bases left between them. The CDR3 has 13 residues. CDR3 DNA: TGTGCCAGCAGTTTGGGACAGAACACTGAAGCTTTCTTT. As protein: CASSLGQNTEAFF.

The V gene is TRBV7-2, the J gene TRBJ2-5; 7 nucleotides agree with TRBD1. This CDR3 has 15 amino acids. Trimming took 1 base from V and 5 from J; bases not matched to a gene: 7. Germline CDR1 SGHTA, CDR2 FQGNSA. The CDR3 DNA reads as TGTGCCAGCAGCTTAGGTGGGGACAGATCGGAGACCCAGTACTTC. It yields the protein CASSLGGDRSETQYF.

This clone showed up just once. The CDR3 loop reads CASSSVDRGGTEAFF. CDR3 coding DNA: TGTGCCAGTAGTAGCGTAGACAGGGGTGGCACTGAAGCTTTCTTT. This chain links TRBV19 with TRBJ1-1, with 8 positions matching TRBD1. Germline values: CDR1 LNHDA, CDR2 SQIVND (reference sequence). Trimming cost V 4 bases and J 4 bases; bases outside gene matches: 8. This CDR3 is built from 15 residues.

The genes are TRBV7-2 and TRBJ2-1; TRBD2 agrees at 7 bases. This CDR3 region has 15 residues. The junction had 7 bases not matched to a gene; V was cut back by 8 bases and J by 0 bases. CDR1 is SGHTA, CDR2 FQGNSA, per germline. For the CDR3, the DNA is TGTGCCAGCCGCAGTGGCGGGAGCTCCTACAATGAGCAGTTCTTC. As protein: CASRSGGSSYNEQFF.

The chain combines TRBV15 with TRBJ2-1; D is unresolved. Germline V gene sequence: CDR1 LNHNV, CDR2 YYDKDF (reference sequence). CDR3 length equals 14 residues. Trimming pared 1 base from V and 10 bases from J, leaving 14 bases between. This CDR3 reads CATSRVRLSREQFF. The CDR3 DNA sequence: TGTGCCACCAGCAGAGTCCGTTTATCGCGGGAGCAGTTCTTC. The entire variable domain, with the rest obtained from reference TRBV15 and TRBJ2-1, is as follows: DAMVIQNPRYQVTQFGKPVTLSCSQTLNHNVMYWYQQKSSQAPKLLFHYYDKDFNNEADTPDNFQSRRPNTSFCFLDIRSPGLGDTAMYLCATSRVRLSREQFFGPGTRLTVL.

The J gene is TRBJ2-1, the V gene TRBV24-1, with TRBD1 identical over 9 bases. This CDR3 comprises 15 residues. J gave up 4 bases and V 6 bases, and 6 bases lay outside the gene matches. CDR1 and CDR2 (germline): KGHDR, SFDVKD. Here the CDR3 reads CATSKGDRAYNEQFF. CDR3 nucleotide sequence: TGTGCCACCAGTAAAGGGGACAGGGCTTACAATGAGCAGTTCTTC.

This clone occurred once. CDR3 in amino acids: CASSLGGLEAKNIQYF. CDR3 DNA: TGTGCCAGCAGCCTGGGAGGGCTCGAAGCCAAAAACATTCAGTACTTC. This chain links TRBV5-8 with TRBJ2-4, with 7 bases fitting TRBD2. Germline trimming cut 4 bases from V and 0 bases from J; bases unmatched to any gene: 7. The germline V gene has CDR1 SGHTS and CDR2 YDEGEE. This CDR3 region has 16 residues.

The chain joins TRBV9 to TRBJ2-3, with 7 bases lining up with TRBD2. The germline V gene encodes CDR1 SGDLS and CDR2 YYNGEE. There are 15 residues in the CDR3. With V trimmed by 4 bases and J by 4 bases, 9 bases remained unmatched. CDR3 DNA sequence: TGTGCCAGCAGCACCAGCGGGGACCTAGCAGATACGCAGTATTTT. Translating gives CASSTSGDLADTQYF.

The J gene is TRBJ1-2, the V gene TRBV5-1; a weak D match, TRBD1 (5 bases). Between the trimmed V and J ends, which lost 0 bases and 7 bases, there was a span of 16 bases. Germline CDR1 reads SGHRS; CDR2 reads YFSETQ. This CDR3 region has 15 residues. CDR3 sequence reads: CASSLATARRGGYTF. CDR3 bases: TGCGCCAGCAGCTTGGCCACGGCCAGGAGGGGTGGCTACACCTTC.

The rearrangement uses TRBV24-1 and TRBJ1-1; D not certain. Germline V gene data show CDR1 as KGHDR and CDR2 as SFDVKD. The CDR3 length is 15 residues. Trimming cost V 4 bases and J 4 bases, with 15 bases left between them. The CDR3 reads CATSDARVGSTEAFF. In DNA form, the CDR3 reads TGTGCCACCAGTGACGCCCGGGTGGGGAGCACTGAAGCTTTCTTT.

The chain couples TRBV3-1 (or the pseudogene TRBV3-2) to TRBJ2-1; D uncertain. This CDR3 is built from 12 residues. CDR1 is LGHDT, CDR2 YNNKEL, per germline (reference sequence). V was shortened by 0 bases and J by 10 bases, with 7 bases between the two germline ends. The CDR3 sequence: CASSQDSREQFF. CDR3 nucleotide sequence: TGTGCCAGCAGCCAAGACTCAAGGGAGCAGTTCTTC.

The chain uses TRBV9 and TRBJ2-7; TRBD1 might be the D (6 bases). The V end lost 4 bases, the J end lost 3 bases, and 17 bases lay between the germline ends. This CDR3 has 15 amino acids. Germline values: CDR1 SGDLS, CDR2 YYNGEE. The CDR3 sequence is CASSFSATGNYEQYF. CDR3 coding DNA: TGTGCCAGCAGCTTTTCAGCGACAGGCAACTACGAGCAGTACTTC.

V is TRBV9 and J is TRBJ2-3, with TRBD2 matching over 12 bases. With V trimmed by 0 bases and J by 3 bases, 11 bases remained unmatched. The germline gives CDR1 SGDLS, CDR2 YYNGEE. The CDR3 covers 19 residues. The CDR3 DNA follows: TGTGCCAGCAGCGTAGGGGCTCGGCTAGCGGGAGGGCCTACAGATACGCAGTATTTT. Translation gives CASSVGARLAGGPTDTQYF.

The rearrangement joins TRBV6-4 to TRBJ1-6, with D possibly being TRBD1 (6 bases). The CDR3 loop spans 14 amino acids. Trimming cost V 3 bases and J 7 bases, with 10 bases left between them. Germline V gives CDR1 MRHNA, CDR2 SNTAGT. CDR3 nucleotides: TGTGCCAGCAGTGAACGGGACAAGAATTCACCCCTCCACTTT. Amino acid sequence: CASSERDKNSPLHF.